What follows describes a single T cell receptor (beta chain). Its antigen remains unidentified. This specimen comes from a study of T cells expressing NK-cell markers. Study in general: The authors sequenced eight donors, of whom seven were HCMV-seropositive and one was seronegative.

The CDR3 spans 16 residues. Germline lookup yields CDR1 SGHTA and CDR2 FQGTGA. Study-wide points: The study found dominant NKG2C+ clonotypes at about 1.0-7.5% of CD8+ T cells in over 5 donors. The HCMV specificity of the expanded NKG2C+ T cell clones stayed unresolved.

UMI-tagged 5'RACE template switching yielded the TCR beta cDNA. From the 5' RACE reads, TCRdb lists one entry per CDR3 protein and no DNA. Its table records approximately 420,000 distinct CDR3 sequences. V and J are TRBV7-3 and TRBJ2-2; absent DNA, TCRdb's TRBD2 call cannot be checked. The origin of this receptor is a woman aged 45-65 years in good health. Sequencing was done on a sample of blood T cells: a sorted CD56 or NKG2C T cell subset, CD4+ or CD8+ T cells, or bulk PBMC T cells (not recorded which). The CDR3 sequence is CASSFPPSGMSGELFF.